A selection of T cell receptor beta chains follows, all from one sample in a study of CD8 T cells in Susac syndrome. One entry per CDR3 protein results from TCRdb running MiXCR on the immunoSEQ multiplex PCR reads. The sample consists of 150,000 to 250,000 distinct CDR3 sequences, about 95% of them appearing once. Sample: CD4+ T cells from PBMCs. The receptors come from a human donor with multiple sclerosis. The CDR3 runs from the conserved cysteine through the conserved F or W. Clone size is stated in some rows and not others, as once, few, many or a class when expanded.

j_gene: TRBJ2-7; v_gene: TRBV18; len: 13; abundance: NA; CDR3aa: CASSRDGGSEQYF
j_gene: TRBJ1-5; v_gene: TRBV20-1; len: 16; abundance: NA; CDR3aa: CSASGQGNRGNQPQHF
j_gene: TRBJ1-1; v_gene: TRBV2; len: 13; abundance: NA; CDR3aa: CASSEARYTEAFF
j_gene: TRBJ1-3; v_gene: TRBV12-5; len: 13; abundance: NA; CDR3aa: CASGLPSGNTIYF
j_gene: TRBJ2-1; v_gene: TRBV2; len: 14; abundance: NA; CDR3aa: CASSLLAGGHEQFF
j_gene: TRBJ2-5; v_gene: TRBV20-1; len: 9; abundance: few; CDR3aa: CSAGETQYF
j_gene: TRBJ1-5; v_gene: TRBV29-1; len: 14; abundance: NA; CDR3aa: CSVAGDSSSQPQHF
j_gene: TRBJ2-7; v_gene: TRBV12-3/TRBV12-4; len: 15; abundance: NA; CDR3aa: CASSLGRAVPYEQYF
j_gene: TRBJ1-1; v_gene: TRBV10-3; len: 14; abundance: NA; CDR3aa: CAISDGTGNTEAFF
j_gene: TRBJ2-5; v_gene: TRBV14; len: 15; abundance: NA; CDR3aa: CASSQVAGAEETQYF
j_gene: TRBJ2-7; v_gene: TRBV20-1; len: 13; abundance: NA; CDR3aa: CSAHRDRGSEQYF
j_gene: TRBJ1-3; v_gene: TRBV30; len: 13; abundance: NA; CDR3aa: CAWSVSSGNTIYF
j_gene: TRBJ2-6; v_gene: TRBV5-6; len: 16; abundance: NA; CDR3aa: CASSLDRFSGANVLTF
j_gene: TRBJ2-2; v_gene: TRBV29-1; len: 13; abundance: NA; CDR3aa: CSVHAPNTGELFF
j_gene: TRBJ1-2; v_gene: TRBV20-1; len: 12; abundance: NA; CDR3aa: CSARGQGSGYTF
j_gene: TRBJ1-2; v_gene: TRBV3-1; len: 12; abundance: NA; CDR3aa: CASTARSGGYTF